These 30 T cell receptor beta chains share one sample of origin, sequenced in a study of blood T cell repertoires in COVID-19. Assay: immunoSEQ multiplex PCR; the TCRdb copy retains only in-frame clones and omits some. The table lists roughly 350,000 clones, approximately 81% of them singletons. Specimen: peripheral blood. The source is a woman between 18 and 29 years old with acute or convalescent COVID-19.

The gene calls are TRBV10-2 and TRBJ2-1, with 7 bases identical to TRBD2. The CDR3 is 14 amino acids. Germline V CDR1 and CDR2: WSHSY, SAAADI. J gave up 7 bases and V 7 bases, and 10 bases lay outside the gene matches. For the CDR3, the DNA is TGCGCCAGCAACCGGGCGGGAGAGAGTAATGAGCAGTTCTTC. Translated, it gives CASNRAGESNEQFF.

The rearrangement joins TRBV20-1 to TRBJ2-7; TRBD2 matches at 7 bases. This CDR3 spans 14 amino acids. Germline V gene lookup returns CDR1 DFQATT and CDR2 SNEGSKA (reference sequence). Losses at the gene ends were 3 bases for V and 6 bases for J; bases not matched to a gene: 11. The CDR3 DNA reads TGCAGTGCTAGTACTAGCGCTCACCGGGGCGAGCAGTACTTC. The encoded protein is CSASTSAHRGEQYF.

DNA for the CDR3: TGTGCCAGCAGTTCTACTGGAACGGGGGTTTACGACGAGCAGTACTTC. Amino acids: CASSSTGTGVYDEQYF. The chain is built from TRBV28 and TRBJ2-7, with TRBD2 as a possible D gene (6 bases). Per the germline V gene, CDR1 is MDHEN and CDR2 is SYDVKM. The V and J ends lost 4 bases and 5 bases respectively, with 21 bases between them. CDR3 length: 16 amino acids.

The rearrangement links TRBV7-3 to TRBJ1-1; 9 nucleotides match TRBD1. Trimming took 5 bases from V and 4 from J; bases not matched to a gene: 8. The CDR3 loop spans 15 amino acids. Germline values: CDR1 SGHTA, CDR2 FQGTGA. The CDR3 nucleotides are TGTGCCAGCAGCAGGGGGACAGGGAGGGTCACTGAAGCTTTCTTT. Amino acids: CASSRGTGRVTEAFF.

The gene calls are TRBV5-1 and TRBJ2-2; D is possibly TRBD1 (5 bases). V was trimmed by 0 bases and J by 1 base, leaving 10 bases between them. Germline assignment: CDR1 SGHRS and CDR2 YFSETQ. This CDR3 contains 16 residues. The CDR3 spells CASSLAQGRNTGELFF. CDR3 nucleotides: TGCGCCAGCAGCTTGGCCCAGGGAAGGAACACCGGGGAGCTGTTTTTT.

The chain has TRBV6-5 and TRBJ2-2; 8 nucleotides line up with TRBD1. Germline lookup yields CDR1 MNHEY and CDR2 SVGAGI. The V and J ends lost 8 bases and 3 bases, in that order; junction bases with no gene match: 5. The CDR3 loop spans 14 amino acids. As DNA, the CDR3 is TGTGCCAGCCGCCCGACAGGGGACACCGGGGAGCTGTTTTTT. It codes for CASRPTGDTGELFF.

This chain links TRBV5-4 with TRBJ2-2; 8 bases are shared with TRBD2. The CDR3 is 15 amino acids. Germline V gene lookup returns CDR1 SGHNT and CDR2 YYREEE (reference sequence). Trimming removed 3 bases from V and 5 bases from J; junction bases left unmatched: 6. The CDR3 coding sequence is TGTGCCAGCAGCTCCACTAGCGGCCGAACCGGGGAGCTGTTTTTT. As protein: CASSSTSGRTGELFF.

The CDR3 reads CASSSTQAGGQYGELFF. In DNA form, the CDR3 reads TGTGCCAGCAGCTCCACCCAGGCAGGGGGTCAATACGGGGAGCTGTTTTTT. The rearrangement uses TRBV5-4 and TRBJ2-2; 7 bases map to TRBD1. The CDR3 runs to 17 residues. V lost 3 bases to trimming and J lost 7 bases; unmatched junction nucleotides: 15. CDR1 is SGHNT, CDR2 YYREEE, per germline (reference sequence).

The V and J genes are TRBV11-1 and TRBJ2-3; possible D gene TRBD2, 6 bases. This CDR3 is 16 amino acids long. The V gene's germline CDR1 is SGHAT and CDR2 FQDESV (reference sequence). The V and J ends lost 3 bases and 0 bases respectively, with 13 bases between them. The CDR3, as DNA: TGTGCCAGCAGCTTGGCGGGGCCGATGAGCACAGATACGCAGTATTTT. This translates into CASSLAGPMSTDTQYF.

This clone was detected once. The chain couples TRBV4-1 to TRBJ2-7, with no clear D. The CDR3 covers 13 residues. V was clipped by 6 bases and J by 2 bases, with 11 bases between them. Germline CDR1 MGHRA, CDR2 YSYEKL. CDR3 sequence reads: CASRNHSTYEQYF. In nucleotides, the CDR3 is TGCGCCAGCAGAAATCATTCAACCTACGAGCAGTACTTC.

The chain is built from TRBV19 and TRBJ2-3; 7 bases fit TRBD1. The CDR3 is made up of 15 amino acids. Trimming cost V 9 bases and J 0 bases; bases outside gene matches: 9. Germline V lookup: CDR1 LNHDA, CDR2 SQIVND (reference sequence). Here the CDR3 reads CASLSTTGSTDTQYF. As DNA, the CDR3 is TGTGCCAGCCTTTCCACGACAGGGAGCACAGATACGCAGTATTTT. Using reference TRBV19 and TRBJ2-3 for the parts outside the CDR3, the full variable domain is DGGITQSPKYLFRKEGQNVTLSCEQNLNHDAMYWYRQDPGQGLRLIYYSQIVNDFQKGDIAEGYSVSREKKESFPLTVTSAQKNPTAFYLCASLSTTGSTDTQYFGPGTRLTVL.

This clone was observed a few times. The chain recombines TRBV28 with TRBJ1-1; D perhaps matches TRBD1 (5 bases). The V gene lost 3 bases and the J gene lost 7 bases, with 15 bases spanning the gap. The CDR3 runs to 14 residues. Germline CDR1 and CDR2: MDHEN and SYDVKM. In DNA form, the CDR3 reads TGTGCCAGCAGTTTTCTCGGGGGTTTGAATGAAGCTTTCTTT. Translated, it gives CASSFLGGLNEAFF.

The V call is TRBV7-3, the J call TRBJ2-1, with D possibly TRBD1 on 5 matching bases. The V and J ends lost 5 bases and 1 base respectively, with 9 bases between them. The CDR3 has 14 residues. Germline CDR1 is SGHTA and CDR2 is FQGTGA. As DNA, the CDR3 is TGTGCCAGCAGCCCCCAGGGATCCTACAATGAGCAGTTCTTC. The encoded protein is CASSPQGSYNEQFF.

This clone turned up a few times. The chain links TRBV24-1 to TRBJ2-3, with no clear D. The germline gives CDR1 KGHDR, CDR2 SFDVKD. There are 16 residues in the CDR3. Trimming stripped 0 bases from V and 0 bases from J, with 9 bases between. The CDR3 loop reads CATSDLEFGSTDTQYF. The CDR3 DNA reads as TGTGCCACCAGTGATTTGGAGTTCGGTAGCACAGATACGCAGTATTTT.

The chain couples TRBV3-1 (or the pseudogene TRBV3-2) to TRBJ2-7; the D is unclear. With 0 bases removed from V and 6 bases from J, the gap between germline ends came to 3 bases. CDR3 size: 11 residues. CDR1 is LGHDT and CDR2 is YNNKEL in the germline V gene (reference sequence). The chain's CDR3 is CASSQDREQYF. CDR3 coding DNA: TGTGCCAGCAGCCAAGATCGCGAGCAGTACTTC.

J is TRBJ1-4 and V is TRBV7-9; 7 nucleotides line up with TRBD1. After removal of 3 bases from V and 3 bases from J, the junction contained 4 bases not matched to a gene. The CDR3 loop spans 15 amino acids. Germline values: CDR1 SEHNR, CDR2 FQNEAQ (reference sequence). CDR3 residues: CASSFDRVANEKLFF. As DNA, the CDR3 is TGTGCCAGCAGCTTTGACAGGGTGGCTAATGAAAAACTGTTTTTT.

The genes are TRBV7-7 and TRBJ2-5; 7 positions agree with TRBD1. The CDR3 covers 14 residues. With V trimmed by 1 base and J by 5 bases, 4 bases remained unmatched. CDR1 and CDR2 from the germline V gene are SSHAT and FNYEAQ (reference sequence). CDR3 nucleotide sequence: TGTGCCAGCAGCTTAGGGCAGGGGGTGGAGACCCAGTACTTC. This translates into CASSLGQGVETQYF. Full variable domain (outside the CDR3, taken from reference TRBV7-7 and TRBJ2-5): GAGVSQSPRYKVTKRGQDVTLRCDPISSHATLYWYQQALGQGPEFLTYFNYEAQPDKSGLPSDRFSAERPEGSISTLTIQRTEQRDSAMYRCASSLGQGVETQYFGPGTRLLVL.

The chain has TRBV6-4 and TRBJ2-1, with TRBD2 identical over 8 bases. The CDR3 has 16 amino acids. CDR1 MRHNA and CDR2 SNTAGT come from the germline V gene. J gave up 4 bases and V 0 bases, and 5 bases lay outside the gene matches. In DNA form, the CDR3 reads TGTGCCAGCAGTGACTCCCCGGCGGGGGGATACAATGAGCAGTTCTTC. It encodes CASSDSPAGGYNEQFF.

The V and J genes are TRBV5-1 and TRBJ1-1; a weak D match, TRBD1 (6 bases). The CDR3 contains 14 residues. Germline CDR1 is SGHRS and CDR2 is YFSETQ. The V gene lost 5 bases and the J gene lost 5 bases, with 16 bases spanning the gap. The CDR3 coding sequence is TGCGCCAGCAGTCGGGGTACACAGGGAACTGAAGCTTTCTTT. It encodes CASSRGTQGTEAFF.

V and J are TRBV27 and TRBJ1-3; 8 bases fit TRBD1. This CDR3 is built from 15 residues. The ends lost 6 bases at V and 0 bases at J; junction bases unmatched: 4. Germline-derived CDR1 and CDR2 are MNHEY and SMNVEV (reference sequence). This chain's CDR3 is CASSQTGVSGNTIYF. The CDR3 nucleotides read TGTGCCAGCAGCCAGACAGGGGTCTCTGGAAACACCATATATTTT.

Here the CDR3 reads CASSQQGSGNTIYF. CDR3 bases: TGTGCCAGCAGCCAACAGGGCTCTGGAAACACCATATATTTT. This rearrangement joins TRBV28 to TRBJ1-3, with D possibly being TRBD1 (6 bases). Trimming stripped 6 bases from V and 0 bases from J, with 9 bases between. The germline V gene encodes CDR1 MDHEN and CDR2 SYDVKM. This CDR3 region has 14 residues.

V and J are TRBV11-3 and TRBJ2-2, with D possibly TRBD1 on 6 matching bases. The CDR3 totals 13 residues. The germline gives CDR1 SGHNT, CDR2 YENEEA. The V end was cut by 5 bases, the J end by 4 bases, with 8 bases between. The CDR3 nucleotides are TGTGCCAGCAGCCCAGGGGCCACCGGGGAGCTGTTTTTT. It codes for CASSPGATGELFF.

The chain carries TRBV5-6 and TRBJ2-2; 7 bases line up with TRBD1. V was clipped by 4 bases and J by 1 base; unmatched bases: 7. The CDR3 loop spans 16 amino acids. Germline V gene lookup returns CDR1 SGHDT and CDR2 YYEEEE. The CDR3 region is CASSHTGTVNTGELFF. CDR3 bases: TGTGCCAGCAGCCATACCGGGACAGTGAACACCGGGGAGCTGTTTTTT.

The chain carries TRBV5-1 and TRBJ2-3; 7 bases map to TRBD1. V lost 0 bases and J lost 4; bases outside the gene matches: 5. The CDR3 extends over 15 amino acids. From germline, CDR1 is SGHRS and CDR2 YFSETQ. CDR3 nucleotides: TGCGCCAGCAGCTTGGCCAGGGACAGCCCAGATACGCAGTATTTT. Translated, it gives CASSLARDSPDTQYF.

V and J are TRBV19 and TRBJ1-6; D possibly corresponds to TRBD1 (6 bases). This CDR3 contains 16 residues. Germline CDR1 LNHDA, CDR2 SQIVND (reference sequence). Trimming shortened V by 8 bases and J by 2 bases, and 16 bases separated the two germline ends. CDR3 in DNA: TGTGCCAGTCAGAATTTAGGGGGAGCCTATAATTCACCCCTCCACTTT. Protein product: CASQNLGGAYNSPLHF. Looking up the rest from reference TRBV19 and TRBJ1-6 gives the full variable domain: DGGITQSPKYLFRKEGQNVTLSCEQNLNHDAMYWYRQDPGQGLRLIYYSQIVNDFQKGDIAEGYSVSREKKESFPLTVTSAQKNPTAFYLCASQNLGGAYNSPLHFGNGTRLTVT.

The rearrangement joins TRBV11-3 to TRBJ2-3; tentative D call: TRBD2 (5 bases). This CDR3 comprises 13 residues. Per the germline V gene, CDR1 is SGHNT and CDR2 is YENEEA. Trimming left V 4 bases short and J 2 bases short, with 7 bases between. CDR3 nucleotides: TGTGCCAGCAGCTGGACTGACACAGATACGCAGTATTTT. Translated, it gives CASSWTDTDTQYF.

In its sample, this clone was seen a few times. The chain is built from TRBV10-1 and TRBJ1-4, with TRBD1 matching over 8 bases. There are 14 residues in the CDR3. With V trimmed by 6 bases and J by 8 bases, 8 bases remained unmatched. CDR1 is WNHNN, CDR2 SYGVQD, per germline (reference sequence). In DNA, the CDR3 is TGCGCCAGCAGCCCGACAGGGGATGGAGAAAAACTGTTTTTT. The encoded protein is CASSPTGDGEKLFF.

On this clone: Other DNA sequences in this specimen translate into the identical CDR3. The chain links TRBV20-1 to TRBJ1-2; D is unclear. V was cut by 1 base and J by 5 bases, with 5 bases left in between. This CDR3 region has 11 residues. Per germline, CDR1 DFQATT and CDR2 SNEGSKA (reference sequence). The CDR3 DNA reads TGCAGTGCTAGAGGAGGTTATGGCTACACCTTC. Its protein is CSARGGYGYTF.

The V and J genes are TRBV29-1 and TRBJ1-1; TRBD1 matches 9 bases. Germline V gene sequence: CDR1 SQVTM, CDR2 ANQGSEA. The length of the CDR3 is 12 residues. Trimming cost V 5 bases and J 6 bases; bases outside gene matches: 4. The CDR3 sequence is CSVLTGGSEAFF. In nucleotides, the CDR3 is TGCAGCGTTCTTACAGGGGGCTCTGAAGCTTTCTTT.

The CDR3 DNA sequence: TGTGCCAGCAGTTTAACCCCCCCGAGAGCGGGGACCTTTTACAATGAGCAGTTCTTC. Its translation is CASSLTPPRAGTFYNEQFF. The V and J genes are TRBV27 and TRBJ2-1, with 7 nucleotides matching TRBD2. The CDR3 covers 19 residues. CDR1 is MNHEY, CDR2 SMNVEV, per germline (reference sequence). Trimming cost V 2 bases and J 4 bases; bases outside gene matches: 17.